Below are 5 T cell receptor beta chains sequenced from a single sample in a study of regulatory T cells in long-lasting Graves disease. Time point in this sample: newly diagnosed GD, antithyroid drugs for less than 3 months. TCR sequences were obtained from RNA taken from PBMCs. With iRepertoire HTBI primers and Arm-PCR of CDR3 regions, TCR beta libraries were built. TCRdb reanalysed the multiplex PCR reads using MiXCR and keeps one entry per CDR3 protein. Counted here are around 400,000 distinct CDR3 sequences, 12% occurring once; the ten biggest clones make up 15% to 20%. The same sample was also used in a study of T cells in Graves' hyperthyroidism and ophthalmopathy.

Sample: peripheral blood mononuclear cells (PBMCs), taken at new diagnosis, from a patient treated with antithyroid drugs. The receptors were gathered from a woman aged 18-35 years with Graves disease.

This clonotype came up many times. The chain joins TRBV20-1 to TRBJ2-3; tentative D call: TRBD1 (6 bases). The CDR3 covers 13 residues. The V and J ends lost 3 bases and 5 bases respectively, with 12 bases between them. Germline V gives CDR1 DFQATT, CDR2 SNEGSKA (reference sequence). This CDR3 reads CSARAPGEDTQYF. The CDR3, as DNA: TGCAGTGCTAGGGCCCCAGGGGAAGATACGCAGTATTTT.

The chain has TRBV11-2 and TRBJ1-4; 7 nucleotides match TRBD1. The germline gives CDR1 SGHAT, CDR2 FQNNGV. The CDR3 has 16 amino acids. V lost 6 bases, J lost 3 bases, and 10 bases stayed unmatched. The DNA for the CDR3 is TGTGCCAGCAGACGCGGTCGTGGGACAGCTAATGAAAAACTGTTTTTT. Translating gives CASRRGRGTANEKLFF.

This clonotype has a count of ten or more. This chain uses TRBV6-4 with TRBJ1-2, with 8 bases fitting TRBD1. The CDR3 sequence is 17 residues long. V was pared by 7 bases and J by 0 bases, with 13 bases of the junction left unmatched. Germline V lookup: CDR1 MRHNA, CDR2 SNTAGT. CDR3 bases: TGTGCCAGCATCCAACGGGGCAGGGGGCTGGCTAACTATGGCTACACCTTC. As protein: CASIQRGRGLANYGYTF.

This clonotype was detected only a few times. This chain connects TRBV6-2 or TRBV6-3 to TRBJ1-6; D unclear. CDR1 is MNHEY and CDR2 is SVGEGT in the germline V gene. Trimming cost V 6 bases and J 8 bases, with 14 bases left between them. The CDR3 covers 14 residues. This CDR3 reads CASSHVYPDSPLHF. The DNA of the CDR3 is TGTGCCAGCAGCCACGTATATCCGGATTCACCCCTCCACTTT.

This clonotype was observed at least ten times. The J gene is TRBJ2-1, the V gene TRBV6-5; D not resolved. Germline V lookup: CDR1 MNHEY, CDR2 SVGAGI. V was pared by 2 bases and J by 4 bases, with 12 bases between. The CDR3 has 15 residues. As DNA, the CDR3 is TGTGCCAGCAGTTACGCGGTCGGGTTTTACAATGAGCAGTTCTTC. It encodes CASSYAVGFYNEQFF.